Detailed here is one T cell receptor (beta chain). Its antigen remains unidentified. 5'RACE primed from the constant segment yielded TCR alpha and TCR beta cDNA libraries bearing sample barcodes and UMIs. TCRdb reanalysed the 5' RACE reads using MiXCR and keeps one entry per CDR3 protein. The table includes approximately 250,000 distinct CDR3 sequences, over 15% detected once. The sample originates from a study of T-cell memory formation after mild COVID-19. Study in general: Across donors, TCR clusters were largely donor specific. The study, taken as a whole, reports: Contracting CD4+ clones lay largely in CM and EM, with CD8+ ones residing in EMRA.

The trim removed 6 bases at V and 4 bases at J, leaving 6 bases unmatched. Germline CDR1 reads SGHTA; CDR2 reads FQGTGA. The CDR3 loop spans 15 amino acids. The chain is built from TRBV7-3 and TRBJ1-1; 12 bases agree with TRBD1. The clonotype comes from a young man who had mild COVID-19 (a few samples of this study predate the infection). Cell type and time point are not known. The source material was PBMCs or a T cell subset sorted from them (not recorded which). The CDR3 bases are TGTGCCAGCAGTTGGGGGACAGGGGGCCTCACTGAAGCTTTCTTT. Its translation: CASSWGTGGLTEAFF.